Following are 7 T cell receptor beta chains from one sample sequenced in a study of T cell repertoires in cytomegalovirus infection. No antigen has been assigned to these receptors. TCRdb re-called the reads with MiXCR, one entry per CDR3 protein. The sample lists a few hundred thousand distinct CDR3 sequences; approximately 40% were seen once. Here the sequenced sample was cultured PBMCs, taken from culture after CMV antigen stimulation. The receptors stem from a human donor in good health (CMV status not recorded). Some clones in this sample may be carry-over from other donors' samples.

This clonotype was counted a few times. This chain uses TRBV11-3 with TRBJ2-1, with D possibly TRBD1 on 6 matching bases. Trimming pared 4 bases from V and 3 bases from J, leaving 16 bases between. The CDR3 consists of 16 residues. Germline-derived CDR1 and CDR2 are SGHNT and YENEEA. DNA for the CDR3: TGTGCCAGCAGCTCGGACAGCCTAAGGAACTACAATGAGCAGTTCTTC. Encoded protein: CASSSDSLRNYNEQFF.

DNA of the CDR3: TGTGCCAGCAGTCAAGGCCCGGGCCGCGGGGAGGGTACGCAGTATTTT. Its translation: CASSQGPGRGEGTQYF. The chain uses TRBV7-2 and TRBJ2-3; TRBD2 matches at 7 bases. This CDR3 is 16 amino acids long. With V trimmed by 6 bases and J by 8 bases, 17 bases remained unmatched. The germline CDR1 and CDR2 sequences are SGHTA and FQGNSA.

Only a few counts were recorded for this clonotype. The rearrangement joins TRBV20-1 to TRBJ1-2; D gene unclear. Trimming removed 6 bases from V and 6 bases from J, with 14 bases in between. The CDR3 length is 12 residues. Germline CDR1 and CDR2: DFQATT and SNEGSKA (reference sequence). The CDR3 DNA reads TGCAGTGCCACGGAACCGCCAGATGGCTACACCTTC. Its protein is CSATEPPDGYTF.

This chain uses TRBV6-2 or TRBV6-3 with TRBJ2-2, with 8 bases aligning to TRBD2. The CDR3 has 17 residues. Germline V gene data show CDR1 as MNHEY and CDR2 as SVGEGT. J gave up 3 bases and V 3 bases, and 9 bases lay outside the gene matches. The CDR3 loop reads CASSYTPTSEYTGELFF. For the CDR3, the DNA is TGTGCCAGCAGTTATACCCCGACTAGCGAATACACCGGGGAGCTGTTTTTT.

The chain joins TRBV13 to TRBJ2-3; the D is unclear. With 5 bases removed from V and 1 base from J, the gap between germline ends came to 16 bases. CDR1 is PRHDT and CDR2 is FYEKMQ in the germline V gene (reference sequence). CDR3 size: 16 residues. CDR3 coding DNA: TGTGCCAGCAGCCCAGCGTTGGGCGCCCGCACAGATACGCAGTATTTT. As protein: CASSPALGARTDTQYF.

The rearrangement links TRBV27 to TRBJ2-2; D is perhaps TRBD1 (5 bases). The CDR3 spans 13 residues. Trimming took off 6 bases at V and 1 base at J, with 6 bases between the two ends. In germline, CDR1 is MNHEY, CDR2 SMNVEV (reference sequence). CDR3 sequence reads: CASRGQNTGELFF. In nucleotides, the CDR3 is TGTGCCAGCAGGGGGCAGAACACCGGGGAGCTGTTTTTT.

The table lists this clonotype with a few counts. The CDR3 sequence is CASSFTGGRGYEQYF. The CDR3 DNA follows: TGTGCCAGCAGCTTTACCGGAGGTAGGGGCTACGAGCAGTACTTC. J is TRBJ2-7 and V is TRBV7-2; tentatively, D is TRBD1 or TRBD2 (5 bases each). Trimming took 3 bases from V and 3 from J, leaving 15 bases between them. Per germline, CDR1 SGHTA and CDR2 FQGNSA. The CDR3 has 15 amino acids.